Below are 21 T cell receptor beta chains sequenced from a single sample in a study of tumor-infiltrating lymphocytes in primary liver carcinoma (dated 2017 in TCRdb). Without any cell sorting, total RNA and DNA were extracted together from 20-30 mg of bulk tissue using the AllPrep DNA/RNA mini kit. Data came from an Illumina HiSeq 2500. Starting from approximately 0.5 ug total RNA, TCRbeta-specific cDNA was produced by reverse transcription with a constant-region primer and ProtoScript II reverse transcriptase. The TCRbeta libraries were prepared through three rounds of nested multiplex PCR following a slightly modified ARM-PCR procedure. Multiplex TRBV1-TRBV30 forward primers and a Cbeta reverse primer were used in the first two PCR rounds, each of which was run for roughly 10 cycles. Using fastp at Q25 and MiXCR, TCRdb reprocessed the public reads and kept productive beta chains. A single entry per CDR3 protein holds the most common genes and DNA from its merged rows. In all, the sample holds approximately 88,000 distinct CDR3 sequences, and less than 70% of those were seen once. The ten largest clones capture 27% of the sample.

Sequencing was carried out using tumor-adjacent normal liver tissue. These receptors all stem from a man aged 40-55 years with primary liver carcinoma and hepatitis B virus infection.

About this clonotype itself: A much larger clone is a single base away; this may be a read error. The J gene is TRBJ2-7, the V gene TRBV6-9, with a possible D match to TRBD2 (6 bases). This CDR3 has 14 amino acids. The V gene's germline CDR1 is MNHGY and CDR2 SVAAGI. The germline V and J ends were trimmed by 0 bases and 3 bases, with 9 bases remaining between them. CDR3 nucleotide sequence: TGTGCCAGCAGTTATTCGGGGCGGGGCTACGAGCAGTACTTC. Its translation: CASSYSGRGYEQYF.

This clonotype has more than one count but fewer than ten. The junction and the germline gene differ at one end; a read error may be behind it. The V call is TRBV11-1, the J call TRBJ2-1; D is uncertain. Germline values: CDR1 SGHAT, CDR2 FQDESV (reference sequence). The CDR3 is 13 amino acids. The DNA for the CDR3 is TGTGTCAGCAGCTCGTCCGAAATCAGTGAGCAGTTCTTC. Its protein product is CVSSSSEISEQFF. The whole variable domain, remainder taken from reference TRBV11-1 and TRBJ2-1, is EAEVAQSPRYKITEKSQAVAFWCDPISGHATLYWYRQILGQGPELLVQFQDESVVDDSQLPKDRFSAERLKGVDSTLKIQPAELGDSAMYLCVSSSSEISEQFFGPGTRLTVL.

This clonotype was found many times. This chain connects TRBV6-1 to TRBJ2-7; D unresolved. V lost 3 bases and J lost 9, with 15 bases in between. The CDR3 sequence is 13 residues long. Germline values: CDR1 MNHNS, CDR2 SASEGT. Here the CDR3 reads CASSEEYLRGQYF. Here the CDR3 DNA reads TGTGCCAGCAGTGAGGAGTATCTACGAGGGCAGTACTTC.

Regarding this clonotype: The junction departs from germline at one end; a sequencing error may be responsible. The chain joins TRBV6-1 to TRBJ2-7, with 8 nucleotides matching TRBD1. Germline assignment: CDR1 MNHNS and CDR2 SASEGT. This CDR3 has 14 residues. The CDR3 here is CASSEWGQAYGQYF. The CDR3 DNA is TGTGCCAGCAGTGAATGGGGACAGGCCTACGGGCAGTACTTC.

This clonotype occurred many times. The gene calls are TRBV4-1 and TRBJ2-1; D is unresolved. V lost 1 base and J lost 10, with 11 bases in between. Germline CDR1 MGHRA, CDR2 YSYEKL. The CDR3 runs to 13 residues. The CDR3 nucleotides read TGCGCCAGCAGCCAAGTGGGCGGAAGGGAGCAGTTCTTC. Protein: CASSQVGGREQFF.

The V gene is TRBV11-2, the J gene TRBJ2-7; D gene uncertain. The germline gives CDR1 SGHAT, CDR2 FQNNGV. The length of the CDR3 is 16 residues. V lost 5 bases and J 5 bases, leaving 22 bases between the germline ends. This CDR3 reads CASSPPRIGYVHEQYF. CDR3 in DNA: TGTGCCAGCAGCCCCCCCCGGATAGGGTACGTCCACGAGCAGTACTTC.

This clonotype came up many times. The rearrangement links TRBV28 to TRBJ2-7; a possible D gene is TRBD1 (5 bases). Germline CDR1 and CDR2: MDHEN and SYDVKM. Deletions cut 6 bases from V and 7 bases from J, with 22 bases between. The CDR3 totals 15 residues. CDR3 sequence reads: CASRVGPGEWEEQYF. The CDR3 region has the DNA TGTGCCAGCAGGGTGGGGCCAGGCGAGTGGGAAGAGCAGTACTTC.

Details on this clonotype: One end of the junction is discordant with germline, which a read error may explain. The V and J genes are TRBV7-6 and TRBJ1-1; D may be TRBD1 (5 bases). This CDR3 is built from 14 residues. Germline V gene data show CDR1 as SGHVS and CDR2 as FNYEAQ. CDR3: CASSLGEVLGEAFF. The CDR3 DNA reads as TGTGCTAGCAGCTTAGGAGAGGTGCTGGGGGAGGCTTTCTTT. Using reference TRBV7-6 and TRBJ1-1 for the parts outside the CDR3, the full variable domain is GAGVSQSPRYKVTKRGQDVALRCDPISGHVSLYWYRQALGQGPEFLTYFNYEAQQDKSGLPNDRFSAERPEGSISTLTIQRTEQRDSAMYRCASSLGEVLGEAFFGQGTRLTVV.

There are many counts of this clonotype. The chain employs TRBV29-1 and TRBJ2-7, with 12 bases matching TRBD2. Germline CDR1 SQVTM, CDR2 ANQGSEA. With V trimmed by 1 base and J by 3 bases, 4 bases remained unmatched. The CDR3 is 15 amino acids. CDR3 amino acids: CSVEVLAGGHYEQYF. The CDR3 DNA reads TGCAGCGTTGAAGTGCTAGCGGGAGGGCACTACGAGCAGTACTTC.

Comment on this clonotype: This could be a read error, since a much larger clone is one nucleotide away. V and J are TRBV5-1 and TRBJ1-5; 7 nucleotides match TRBD1. Germline V gene sequence: CDR1 SGHRS, CDR2 YFSETQ. There are 15 residues in the CDR3. The CDR3 loop is CANSLEGTVNQPQHF. The CDR3, as DNA: TGCGCCAACAGCTTGGAAGGGACAGTTAATCAGCCCCAGCATTTT.

The V gene is TRBV6-5, the J gene TRBJ2-7; weak D call: TRBD1 (6 bases). V lost 9 bases, J lost 7 bases, and 31 bases lay in between. The CDR3 is 17 residues long. From germline, CDR1 is MNHEY and CDR2 SVGAGI. The CDR3 coding sequence is TGTGCCAGTACTTGCCGGGACATCGGTAGGCGAGGGAATGAGCAGTACTTC. Translating gives CASTCRDIGRRGNEQYF.

Regarding this clonotype: A junction end diverges from the germline sequence, so it may reflect a read error. The chain employs TRBV29-1 and TRBJ2-5; weak D call: TRBD1 (5 bases). Germline CDR1 reads SQVTM; CDR2 reads ANQGSEA. The CDR3 runs to 14 residues. CDR3 residues: CSVEYRQGAETRYF. CDR3 nucleotides: TGCAGCGTTGAATATCGGCAAGGGGCGGAGACCCGGTACTTC.

On this clonotype itself: The junction departs from germline at one end; a sequencing error may be responsible. The chain carries TRBV11-2 and TRBJ2-7, with D possibly TRBD1 on 6 matching bases. CDR1 and CDR2 from the germline V gene are SGHAT and FQNNGV. The CDR3 covers 14 residues. The CDR3 protein is CASSLQQGAVVRYF. In DNA, the CDR3 is TGTGCCAGCAGCCTCCAACAGGGTGCGGTTGTGCGGTACTTT. Drawing the rest from reference TRBV11-2 and TRBJ2-7, the complete variable domain is EAGVAQSPRYKIIEKRQSVAFWCNPISGHATLYWYQQILGQGPKLLIQFQNNGVVDDSQLPKDRFSAERLKGVDSTLKIQPAKLEDSAVYLCASSLQQGAVVRYFGPGTRLTVT.

Regarding this clonotype: With a much larger clone just one base away, this may be a read error. This chain links TRBV6-5 with TRBJ2-3; 7 nucleotides agree with TRBD2. The CDR3 has 17 residues. Trimming removed 0 bases from V and 0 bases from J; junction bases left unmatched: 6. CDR1 MNHEY and CDR2 SVGAGI come from the germline V gene. The CDR3 DNA sequence: TGTGCCAGCAGTTACTCTTGTGCTAGCGGAAGCACAGATACGCAGTATTTT. Translation: CASSYSCASGSTDTQYF.

Details on this clonotype: Given a much more abundant clone one base away, this may be a read error. J is TRBJ1-5 and V is TRBV12-3 or TRBV12-4; weak D call: TRBD1 (6 bases). V lost 3 bases to trimming and J lost 9 bases, with 18 bases between them. The CDR3 consists of 15 residues. The CDR3 DNA reads as TGTGCCAGCAGTTTCTGGCGGGGGGGGCCGCGGCCCCAGCATTTT. Its translation is CASSFWRGGPRPQHF.

This clonotype was seen a few times. This rearrangement joins TRBV11-1 to TRBJ2-1; 7 nucleotides line up with TRBD2. Germline loops: CDR1 SGHAT, CDR2 FQDESV (reference sequence). The CDR3 is 17 residues long. J was trimmed by 5 bases and V by 5 bases; bases with no gene match: 15. The CDR3 nucleotides read TGTGCCAGCAGCCTGCGACTAGCTGGAGAAGTCGACAATGAGCAGTTCTTC. Amino acid sequence: CASSLRLAGEVDNEQFF.

Of note for this clonotype: A much larger clone lies a single base off, so this may be a read error. The chain employs TRBV28 and TRBJ2-7; 7 nucleotides line up with TRBD2. CDR1 and CDR2 from the germline V gene are MDHEN and SYDVKM. The CDR3 extends over 13 amino acids. DNA for the CDR3: TGTACCAGCAACGGTGGCGGGAGTTACGAGCAGTACTTC. It translates to CTSNGGGSYEQYF.

In regard to this clonotype: This is likely a read error, given that the CDR3 carries no conserved phenylalanine or tryptophan at its end. The chain employs TRBV6-1 and TRBJ1-5; D is uncertain. The CDR3 is 13 residues long. Germline CDR1 and CDR2: MNHNS and SASEGT. Here the CDR3 DNA reads TGTGCCAGCAGTGCAGGTGAGAATCAGTCCCAGCATTAT. This gives the protein CASSAGENQSQHY.

Only one count was recorded for this clonotype. This sequence may be a read error, since a much larger clone differs from it by one base. The chain is built from TRBV5-4 and TRBJ2-7; maybe TRBD1 (6 bases). Per germline, CDR1 SGHNT and CDR2 YYREEE (reference sequence). This CDR3 comprises 14 residues. V lost 3 bases, J lost 2 bases, and 12 bases lay in between. CDR3 DNA sequence: TGTGCCAGCAGCTACTGGACAGACACCTACGAGCAGTACTTC. Its protein product is CASSYWTDTYEQYF.

A note on this clonotype: A read error is likely, as this CDR3 ends without the conserved phenylalanine or tryptophan. The chain links TRBV11-2 to TRBJ2-7; 9 bases agree with TRBD2. The V gene's germline CDR1 is SGHAT and CDR2 FQNNGV. With V trimmed by 6 bases and J by 2 bases, 2 bases remained unmatched. The CDR3 consists of 13 residues. The CDR3 loop reads CASRVAGAYEQYL. CDR3 coding DNA: TGTGCCAGCAGGGTAGCGGGAGCCTACGAGCAGTACCTC.

As concerns this clonotype: One end of the junction does not line up with germline, which may come from a read error. The chain recombines TRBV29-1 with TRBJ2-2; D is possibly TRBD1 or TRBD2 (5 bases each). The CDR3 length is 13 residues. Germline CDR1 and CDR2: SQVTM and ANQGSEA. The CDR3 reads CSMAGTMVGELFF. As DNA, the CDR3 is TGCAGCATGGCCGGGACGATGGTAGGGGAGCTGTTTTTC.